This TCR beta chain appears in the sequencing data of a study of regulatory T cells in long-lasting Graves disease. The sample's time point: newly diagnosed GD, antithyroid drugs for less than 3 months. Extracted RNA from PBMCs served as the source of the TCR library. The TCR beta library used iRepertoire HTBI primers with Arm-PCR amplification of CDR3. Each CDR3 protein is one row after TCRdb ran MiXCR on the multiplex PCR reads. The sample carries 530,000 or so distinct CDR3 sequences, about 16% recorded once. Germline loops: CDR1 SGHTA, CDR2 FQGNSA. The CDR3 length is 16 residues. Deletions cut 1 base from V and 1 base from J, with 11 bases between. The sample also formed part of further work on T cells in Graves' hyperthyroidism and ophthalmopathy.

The source material was peripheral blood mononuclear cells (PBMCs), sampled at new diagnosis, from a patient treated with antithyroid drugs. The chain uses TRBV7-2 and TRBJ2-4; D is unresolved. This TCR derives from a man in his late teens or twenties with Graves disease. This CDR3 is CASSLGMERAKNIQYF. The DNA of the CDR3 is TGTGCCAGCAGCTTAGGGATGGAGAGGGCCAAAAACATTCAGTACTTC.